A selection of T cell receptor beta chains follows, all from one sample in a study of beta chain features in type 1 diabetes. TCRdb's copy holds only in-frame clones and misses some; the assay was immunoSEQ multiplex PCR. Here the sample spans about 700,000 clones, 13% being singletons. The source material was naive CD4+ T cells from blood. These receptors originate from a man aged 18 to 30 with type 1 diabetes. CDR3s include the opening cysteine and the closing phenylalanine or tryptophan. A D gene is named only where the DNA matches it firmly. Clone size is stated in some rows and not others, as once, few, many or a class when expanded.

V	D	size	J	DNA	CDR3
TRBV27	TRBD1	NA	TRBJ1-1	TGTGCCAGCAGTTTACGGGCAGGGGGCACTGAAGCTTTCTTT	CASSLRAGGTEAFF
TRBV2	NA	NA	TRBJ1-2	TGTGCCAGCGCTGAAGGCAGGGCTCTTAAGTATGGCTACACCTTC	CASAEGRALKYGYTF
TRBV6-1	NA	NA	TRBJ1-2	TGTGCCAGCAGTGGTCACAGCCCACCCCCTTATGGCTACACCTTC	CASSGHSPPPYGYTF
TRBV28	NA	few	TRBJ1-1	TGTGCCAGCAGTTTGGCTCAGCCAAACACTGAAGCTTTCTTT	CASSLAQPNTEAFF
TRBV4-1	NA	NA	TRBJ2-2	TGCGCCAGCAGCCAAGACCCCCAAACGGGTACCGGGGAGCTGTTTTTT	CASSQDPQTGTGELFF
TRBV19	TRBD2	few	TRBJ2-5	TGTGCCAGTAGTTCCCCAGCGGGGGGGCTGGGAGAGACCCAGTACTTC	CASSSPAGGLGETQYF
TRBV23-1	TRBD1	few	TRBJ2-1	TGCGCCAGCAGTCAATCGTGGACAGGGGTCAATGAGCAGTTCTTC	CASSQSWTGVNEQFF
TRBV5-1	NA	few	TRBJ2-3	TGCGCCAGCAAACGAACGGGCACAGATACGCAGTATTTT	CASKRTGTDTQYF
TRBV20-1	NA	NA	TRBJ1-1	TGCAGTGCTAGAGCGGGGGTGGAAGCTTTCTTT	CSARAGVEAFF
TRBV4-1	NA	few	TRBJ2-1	TGCGCCAGCAGCCAAGTCGGGCCCCACAATGAGCAGTTCTTC	CASSQVGPHNEQFF
TRBV7-9	NA	few	TRBJ1-5	TGTGCCAGCAGCTTAGACAATCAGCCCCAGCATTTT	CASSLDNQPQHF
TRBV30	NA	NA	TRBJ2-7	TGTGCCTGGAGTGTAAATGGGCCCTACGAGCAGTACTTC	CAWSVNGPYEQYF
TRBV2	NA	NA	TRBJ1-1	TGTGCCAGCAGTGACTTCGGGGAAGCTTTCTTT	CASSDFGEAFF
TRBV15	NA	NA	TRBJ1-2	TGTGCCACCAGCAGAGTCCCCGTGGGGGTCCATGGCTACACCTTC	CATSRVPVGVHGYTF
TRBV5-1	NA	NA	TRBJ2-3	TGCGCCAGCAGAGGCTATACGCAGTATTTT	CASRGYTQYF
TRBV6-5	NA	NA	TRBJ1-5	TGTGCCAGCAGTGTGGGGCTCAATCAGCCCCAGCATTTT	CASSVGLNQPQHF
TRBV2	NA	NA	TRBJ1-2	TGTGCCAGCAGTGAAGAATCAGGGGGCTACACCTTC	CASSEESGGYTF
TRBV10-3	NA	few	TRBJ1-2	TGTGCCATCAGTGAACGGGCCGGGAGTGGCTACACCTTC	CAISERAGSGYTF
TRBV29-1	NA	NA	TRBJ1-1	TGCAGCGCTGAAGGAACGAGGACAGCCCTAAACACTGAAGCTTTCTTT	CSAEGTRTALNTEAFF
TRBV6-5	TRBD2	NA	TRBJ2-4	TGTGCCAGCAGTCGCTTGACTAGCGGCAAAAACATTCAGTACTTC	CASSRLTSGKNIQYF
TRBV30	NA	few	TRBJ2-3	TGTGCCTGGGACCGGGCAGATACGCAGTATTTT	CAWDRADTQYF
TRBV28	TRBD2	NA	TRBJ2-1	TGTGCCAGCAGGGGCGGCGGGGGGGCCTTTGAGCAGTTCTTC	CASRGGGGAFEQFF
TRBV28	NA	few	TRBJ2-7	TGTGCCAGCAGTCCCGATCGGGAGCAGTACTTC	CASSPDREQYF
TRBV7-6	NA	NA	TRBJ1-4	TGTGCCAGCAGTCTGGTGGGTGGTGAAAAACTGTTTTTT	CASSLVGGEKLFF
TRBV6-5	TRBD1	NA	TRBJ2-2	TGTGCCAGCAAGGGACAGGGGAACACCGGGGAGCTGTTTTTT	CASKGQGNTGELFF
TRBV29-1	NA	few	TRBJ1-6	TGCAGCGTTCACAGGGTGATCCTCTCCCTCCACTTT	CSVHRVILSLHF
TRBV10-3	NA	NA	TRBJ1-5	TGTGCCATCGGCGCGTCCAGGAGTCAGCCCCAGCATTTT	CAIGASRSQPQHF
TRBV19	NA	NA	TRBJ2-7	TGTGCCAGTAACCTCGGGGCAGGGAGCTACGAGCAGTACTTC	CASNLGAGSYEQYF
TRBV2	TRBD2	NA	TRBJ2-5	TGTGCCAGCAGTGGACTAGCGGGCTGGGAGACCCAGTACTTC	CASSGLAGWETQYF
TRBV6-4	TRBD1	NA	TRBJ1-6	TGTGCCAGCAGTGACTTGCCGGGACAGTCGACCTCACCCCTCCACTTT	CASSDLPGQSTSPLHF
TRBV5-1	NA	NA	TRBJ2-3	TGCGCCAGCACCGACACTAGCACAGATACGCAGTATTTT	CASTDTSTDTQYF
TRBV10-3	NA	few	TRBJ1-6	TGTGCCATCAGTGGGGGGGCTGAATCACCCCTCCACTTT	CAISGGAESPLHF
TRBV10-3	NA	NA	TRBJ2-7	TGTGCCATCAGGACGGACCACTTCTACGAGCAGTACTTC	CAIRTDHFYEQYF
TRBV10-3	NA	few	TRBJ1-2	TGTGCCATCAGTGAGAGTCGGGATTATGGCTACACCTTC	CAISESRDYGYTF
TRBV2	TRBD1	few	TRBJ1-5	TGTGCCAGCAGCACCGGGACAGTGGGTAATCAGCCCCAGCATTTT	CASSTGTVGNQPQHF
TRBV11-2	NA	NA	TRBJ2-5	TGTGCCAGCAGCGCGACAGGCGAGGAGACCCAGTACTTC	CASSATGEETQYF
TRBV2	TRBD2	few	TRBJ2-7	TGTGCCAGCAGTGGGTTCGGGACTAAGAACCCCGAGCAGTACTTC	CASSGFGTKNPEQYF
TRBV5-1	NA	few	TRBJ1-1	TGCGCCAGCACCCCTTGGGGACAGAACACTGAAGCTTTCTTT	CASTPWGQNTEAFF
TRBV25-1	NA	NA	TRBJ2-1	TGTGCCAGCAGTGCGGCGGACTTACGGAATGAGCAGTTCTTC	CASSAADLRNEQFF
TRBV18	NA	NA	TRBJ2-7	TGTGCCAGCTCACCGGGAGACATTAACTACGAGCAGTACTTC	CASSPGDINYEQYF
TRBV6-5	NA	NA	TRBJ1-4	TGTGCCAGCAGTCCGAGGGTTCCTAATGAAAAACTGTTTTTT	CASSPRVPNEKLFF
TRBV18	NA	NA	TRBJ2-5	TGTGCCAGCTCACCACCGGGTACCCAAGAGACCCAGTACTTC	CASSPPGTQETQYF
TRBV7-3	NA	few	TRBJ1-1	TGTGCCAGCAGCTTAAGGGGCAGAGACACTGAAGCTTTCTTT	CASSLRGRDTEAFF
TRBV7-9	NA	few	TRBJ2-6	TGTGCCAGCAGCTTAAGAGGAGCTGGGGCCAACGTCCTGACTTTC	CASSLRGAGANVLTF
TRBV2	NA	NA	TRBJ1-2	TGTGCCAGCAGTGAAGACGGACACTATGGCTACACCTTC	CASSEDGHYGYTF
TRBV7-9	NA	NA	TRBJ1-5	TGTGCCAGCAGCTTATATGGTAGCAATCAGCCCCAGCATTTT	CASSLYGSNQPQHF
TRBV7-9	TRBD1	few	TRBJ2-7	TGTGCCAGCAGCTTAGCCTCATACAAGACAGGGCCGAACGGGGAGCAGTACTTC	CASSLASYKTGPNGEQYF
TRBV7-9	NA	few	TRBJ1-1	TGTGCCAGCAGCCTCCTGCGGGACGCCGGAGGTAGCACTGAAGCTTTCTTT	CASSLLRDAGGSTEAFF
TRBV2	TRBD2	NA	TRBJ2-5	TGTGCCAGCACCCAGACTAGCGGGGGCCAGACCCAGTACTTC	CASTQTSGGQTQYF
TRBV7-9	NA	NA	TRBJ1-4	TGTGCCAGCAGCTTAGCTTCCGGGGCCCATGAAAAACTGTTTTTT	CASSLASGAHEKLFF
TRBV7-9	NA	once	TRBJ1-1	TGTGCCAGCAGCCCTGGACAGAACACTGAAGCTTTCTTT	CASSPGQNTEAFF
TRBV27	NA	NA	TRBJ2-3	TGTGCCAGCAGCCGGACCGAGTCCGATACGCAGTATTTT	CASSRTESDTQYF
TRBV28	TRBD1	few	TRBJ1-5	TGTGCCAGCAGTCCGGGACAGGGAAGCCCAAGCAATCAGCCCCAGCATTTT	CASSPGQGSPSNQPQHF
TRBV15	NA	few	TRBJ2-5	TGTGCCACCAGCAGGTGGGGGCAGGGAAACCAAGAGACCCAGTACTTC	CATSRWGQGNQETQYF
TRBV23-1	TRBD1	few	TRBJ1-6	TGCGCCAGCAGTCAATCGGGCGGGACAGGGCTTGATAATTCACCCCTCCACTTT	CASSQSGGTGLDNSPLHF
TRBV30	NA	NA	TRBJ1-5	TGTGCCTGGAATACGGGGCCCAGCAATCAGCCCCAGCATTTT	CAWNTGPSNQPQHF
TRBV29-1	NA	NA	TRBJ1-1	TGCAGCGTTGAAGATGGGCGGAACACTGAAGCTTTCTTT	CSVEDGRNTEAFF
TRBV18	NA	NA	TRBJ2-3	TGTGCCAGCTCAGCGGAGGGGGGCACAGATACGCAGTATTTT	CASSAEGGTDTQYF